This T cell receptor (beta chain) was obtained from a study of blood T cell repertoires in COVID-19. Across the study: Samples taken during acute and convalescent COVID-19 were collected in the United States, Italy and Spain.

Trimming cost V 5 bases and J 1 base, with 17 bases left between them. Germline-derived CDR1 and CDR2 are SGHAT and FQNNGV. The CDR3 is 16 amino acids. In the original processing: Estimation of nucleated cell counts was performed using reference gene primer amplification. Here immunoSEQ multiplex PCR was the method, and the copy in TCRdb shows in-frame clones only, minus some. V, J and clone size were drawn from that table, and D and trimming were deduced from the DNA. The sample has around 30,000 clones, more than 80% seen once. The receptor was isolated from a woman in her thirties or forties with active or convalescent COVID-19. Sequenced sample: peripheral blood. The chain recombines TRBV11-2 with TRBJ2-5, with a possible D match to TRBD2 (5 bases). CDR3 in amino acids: CASSPGSFGVQETQYF. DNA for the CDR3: TGTGCCAGCAGCCCCGGATCGTTCGGGGTCCAAGAGACCCAGTACTTC.